These T cell receptor beta chains were read from a single sample in a study of control samples from healthy donors and cancer patients. Sequencing used immunoSEQ multiplex PCR; TCRdb keeps in-frame clones, though not all of them. The sample comprises approximately 170,000 clones, 85% to 95% of which are singletons, and 1.4% rests with the top ten. Sequenced material: blood. Source of these receptors: a man aged 25-40 years in good health. The CDR3 runs from the conserved cysteine through the conserved F or W. A D gene is named only where the DNA matches it firmly. Clone size is stated in some rows and not others, as once, few, many or a class when expanded.

clone_size j_call v_call d_call cdr3_aa cdr3_nt
- TRBJ2-5 TRBV11-2 TRBD1 CASSRTLGQGLQETQYF TGTGCCAGCAGCCGGACCTTGGGACAGGGGCTACAAGAGACCCAGTACTTC
- TRBJ1-1 TRBV2 TRBD1 CASSRDRGTNTEAFF TGTGCCAGCAGCCGGGACAGGGGAACGAACACTGAAGCTTTCTTT
once TRBJ1-5 TRBV7-9 - CASSPGQGSNQPQHF TGTGCCAGCAGCCCCGGACAAGGGAGCAATCAGCCCCAGCATTTT
- TRBJ1-2 TRBV7-2 - CASNVRSGGYTF TGTGCCAGCAACGTACGTTCTGGTGGCTACACCTTC
- TRBJ1-6 TRBV7-8 - CASSFRGSPLHF TGTGCCAGCAGCTTTCGGGGTTCACCCCTCCACTTT
- TRBJ1-6 TRBV5-6 - CASRRGGLLNSPLHF TGTGCCAGCAGGCGGGGGGGCTTGTTGAATTCACCCCTCCACTTT
once TRBJ1-5 TRBV6-2/TRBV6-3 TRBD1 CASSYLGRGANQPQHF TGTGCCAGCAGTTATCTGGGCAGGGGGGCCAATCAGCCCCAGCATTTT
- TRBJ2-3 TRBV30 - CAWGGGALGTDTQYF TGTGCCTGGGGCGGCGGGGCGCTGGGCACAGATACGCAGTATTTT
- TRBJ2-3 TRBV12-5 TRBD2 CASGLTRLLAVLNDTQYF TGTGCTAGTGGTTTGACACGACTCCTAGCGGTCCTGAATGATACGCAGTATTTT
once TRBJ1-1 TRBV6-5 - CASSYAGGVAFF TGTGCCAGCAGTTACGCCGGAGGGGTAGCTTTCTTT
- TRBJ1-1 TRBV11-2 - CASSPSNPDAEAFF TGTGCCAGCAGTCCGAGTAATCCGGACGCTGAAGCTTTCTTT
- TRBJ2-5 TRBV18 TRBD1 CASSPTRTGRETQYF TGTGCCAGCTCACCCACCAGGACAGGGAGAGAGACCCAGTACTTC
- TRBJ2-7 TRBV7-9 - CASSLFTSYEQYF TGTGCCAGCAGCTTATTCACCTCCTACGAGCAGTACTTC
once TRBJ1-3 TRBV28 - CASSFYTGPSGNTIYF TGTGCCAGCAGTTTCTATACAGGGCCATCTGGAAACACCATATATTTT
once TRBJ1-1 TRBV2 TRBD1 CARGSGGNTEAFF TGTGCCAGGGGGTCAGGGGGGAACACTGAAGCTTTCTTT
once TRBJ2-7 TRBV6-6 TRBD1 CASRGDRGRIYEQYF TGTGCCAGCAGGGGGGACAGGGGGCGCATCTACGAGCAGTACTTC
once TRBJ1-5 TRBV2 - CASSEGRTVNQPQHF TGTGCCAGCAGTGAAGGGAGGACGGTGAATCAGCCCCAGCATTTT
- TRBJ1-2 TRBV3-1/TRBV3-2 - CASTNITLGGNGYTF TGTGCCAGCACCAACATTACCTTAGGAGGGAACGGCTACACCTTC
- TRBJ2-7 TRBV19 TRBD2 CASRTSGSYEQYF TGTGCCAGTAGGACTAGCGGGAGTTACGAGCAGTACTTC
- TRBJ1-2 TRBV14 - CASSQGGGGYTF TGTGCCAGCAGCCAAGGCGGGGGCGGCTACACCTTC
few TRBJ2-7 TRBV27 - CASSLSIGQYEQYF TGTGCCAGCAGTTTATCAATAGGGCAGTACGAGCAGTACTTC
- TRBJ1-2 TRBV19 TRBD1 CASSTIRDRANYGYTF TGTGCCAGTAGTACTATCCGGGACAGAGCTAACTATGGCTACACCTTC
- TRBJ2-1 TRBV6-1 TRBD2 CASSEMSRSGRLEQFF TGTGCCAGCAGTGAAATGAGCCGTAGCGGGAGACTTGAGCAGTTCTTC
- TRBJ2-2 TRBV5-1 TRBD1 CASSLSLTGTGAGELFF TGCGCCAGCAGCTTGTCTCTTACAGGGACAGGGGCCGGGGAGCTGTTTTTT
- TRBJ1-2 TRBV28 TRBD1 CASSLFAMGQGAGGYTF TGTGCCAGCAGTTTATTTGCCATGGGGCAGGGGGCGGGCGGCTACACCTTC
- TRBJ1-5 TRBV5-1 - CASSLRAGDQPQHF TGCGCCAGCAGCTTGCGGGCAGGGGATCAGCCCCAGCATTTT
- TRBJ1-5 TRBV7-2 - CASSPPGGWNQPQHF TGTGCCAGCAGCCCCCCGGGGGGCTGGAATCAGCCCCAGCATTTT
- TRBJ2-1 TRBV5-1 TRBD2 CASSLAGNGGYNEQFF TGCGCCAGCAGCTTGGCGGGGAACGGGGGGTACAATGAGCAGTTCTTC
- TRBJ2-2 TRBV29-1 - CSVGETNTGELFF TGCAGCGTTGGGGAAACGAACACCGGGGAGCTGTTTTTT
- TRBJ1-1 TRBV19 TRBD1 CASSMGTGGVTEAFF TGTGCCAGTAGTATGGGCACAGGGGGTGTCACTGAAGCTTTCTTT
- TRBJ2-2 TRBV5-1 TRBD2 CASSASGGQGTSGSTGELFF TGCGCCAGCAGCGCTTCAGGGGGCCAAGGGACTAGCGGGAGTACCGGGGAGCTGTTTTTT
- TRBJ1-1 TRBV5-1 - CASSLNSGTTEAFF TGCGCCAGCAGCCTTAACTCAGGGACCACTGAAGCTTTCTTT
- TRBJ1-4 TRBV7-2 - CASSLDPRTNEKLFF TGTGCCAGCAGCTTAGACCCCAGAACTAATGAAAAACTGTTTTTT
- TRBJ2-7 TRBV5-4 TRBD2 CASSSAKSGRAAEQYF TGTGCCAGCAGCTCCGCCAAGAGCGGGAGGGCAGCGGAGCAGTACTTC
once TRBJ1-3 TRBV6-5 - CASTNRAGSGNTIYF TGTGCCAGCACTAACAGGGCAGGCTCTGGAAACACCATATATTTT
- TRBJ2-2 TRBV10-1 TRBD1 CASSDRGRTGELFF TGCGCCAGCAGCGACAGGGGGCGTACCGGGGAGCTGTTTTTT
- TRBJ1-6 TRBV30 TRBD1 CAWTRQGGNSPLHF TGTGCCTGGACTAGACAGGGTGGGAATTCACCCCTCCACTTT
- TRBJ1-2 TRBV12-5 - CASGPGGRGYGYTF TGTGCTAGTGGTCCCGGAGGGAGGGGATATGGCTACACCTTC
- TRBJ1-1 TRBV10-3 - CAIRADTEAFF TGTGCCATCAGGGCTGATACTGAAGCTTTCTTT
- TRBJ1-1 TRBV28 - CASSLGGTNTEAFF TGTGCCAGCAGTTTGGGCGGAACGAACACTGAAGCTTTCTTT
- TRBJ1-1 TRBV6-2/TRBV6-3 - CASSYSSWGRSEAFF TGTGCCAGCAGTTACTCGAGCTGGGGAAGATCTGAAGCTTTCTTT
- TRBJ2-4 TRBV7-2 - CASSPRALAKNIQYF TGTGCCAGCAGTCCCAGGGCTCTAGCCAAAAACATTCAGTACTTC
- TRBJ1-2 TRBV7-9 TRBD1 CASSTTGFNYGYTF TGTGCCAGCAGCACGACAGGGTTTAACTATGGCTACACCTTC
few TRBJ2-7 TRBV3-1/TRBV3-2 TRBD2 CASSQRLAGSYEQYF TGTGCCAGCAGCCAAAGACTAGCGGGCTCCTACGAGCAGTACTTC
- TRBJ1-1 TRBV9 - CASSVGPDLGQEAFF TGTGCCAGCAGCGTAGGCCCCGATCTGGGACAAGAAGCTTTCTTT
- TRBJ2-7 TRBV6-5 - CASSYSEGGYEQYF TGTGCCAGCAGTTATAGCGAGGGGGGCTACGAGCAGTACTTC
- TRBJ2-1 TRBV30 TRBD2 CAWSPGLALNEQFF TGTGCCTGGAGTCCGGGACTAGCGCTAAATGAGCAGTTCTTC
- TRBJ2-7 TRBV28 - CASSPGYEQYF TGTGCCAGCAGTCCGGGCTACGAGCAGTACTTC
- TRBJ2-1 TRBV29-1 - CSVEVLSNEDEQFF TGCAGCGTTGAGGTGTTGTCCAATGAGGATGAGCAGTTCTTC
- TRBJ2-3 TRBV5-4 - CASSLPGTLGTDTQYF TGTGCCAGCAGCTTGCCGGGGACACTGGGCACAGATACGCAGTATTTT
- TRBJ1-1 TRBV7-9 TRBD1 CASSPWTGLMNTEAFF TGTGCCAGCAGCCCTTGGACAGGGCTTATGAACACTGAAGCTTTCTTT
once TRBJ1-4 TRBV30 TRBD1 CALGQGATNEKLFF TGTGCCCTCGGACAGGGGGCAACTAATGAAAAACTGTTTTTT
once TRBJ1-2 TRBV4-1 - CASRTTKESWVGYTF TGCGCCAGCAGGACTACAAAAGAGTCGTGGGTTGGCTACACCTTC